This TCR beta chain comes out of a study of blood T cell repertoires in COVID-19. The CDR3 consists of 16 residues. The V segment lost 3 bases and the J segment 3 bases; nucleotides outside the gene matches: 8. CDR1 and CDR2 (germline): KGHSH, LQKENI. Sequenced by immunoSEQ multiplex PCR; TCRdb stores in-frame clones only, minus some. The data contain about 57,000 clones, roughly four fifths of them singletons. This TCR was recovered from a woman older than 75 with acute or convalescent COVID-19. The sequenced sample was peripheral blood. V is TRBV18 and J is TRBJ2-7; 10 bases line up with TRBD1. Written as DNA, the CDR3 is TGTGCCAGCTCACCCGAGGACAGGGGGATAGTCTACGAGCAGTACTTC. It translates to CASSPEDRGIVYEQYF.